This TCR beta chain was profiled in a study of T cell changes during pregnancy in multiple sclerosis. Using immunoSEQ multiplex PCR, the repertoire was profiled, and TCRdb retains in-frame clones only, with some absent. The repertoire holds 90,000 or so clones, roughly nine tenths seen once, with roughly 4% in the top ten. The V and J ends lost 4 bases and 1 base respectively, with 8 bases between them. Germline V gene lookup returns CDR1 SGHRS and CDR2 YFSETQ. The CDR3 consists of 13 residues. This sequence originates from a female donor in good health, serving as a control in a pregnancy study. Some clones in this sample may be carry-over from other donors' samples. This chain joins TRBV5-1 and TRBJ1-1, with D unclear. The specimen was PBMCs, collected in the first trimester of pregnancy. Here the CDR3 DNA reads TGCGCCAGCAGCCTACGAGGGAACACTGAAGCTTTCTTT. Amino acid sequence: CASSLRGNTEAFF.